The text below deals with one TCR beta chain. Germline V gene lookup returns CDR1 SGHNT and CDR2 YYREEE (reference sequence). The CDR3 extends over 13 amino acids. Between the trimmed V and J ends, which lost 2 bases and 7 bases, there was a span of 13 bases. The record originates from a study of technical replicates of blood from a handful of donors. Profiled with immunoSEQ multiplex PCR; TCRdb holds only in-frame clones, not every one. The table records approximately 75,000 clones, 75% to 85% of them present only once. The clonotype was recovered from a human donor in good health. Some clones in this sample may be carry-over from other donors' samples. The chain combines TRBV5-4 with TRBJ2-7; D may be TRBD1 (6 bases). The source material was PBMCs. The DNA for the CDR3 is TGTGCCAGCAGCTTAACAGGGATTGAGGAGCAGTACTTC. Translated: CASSLTGIEEQYF.